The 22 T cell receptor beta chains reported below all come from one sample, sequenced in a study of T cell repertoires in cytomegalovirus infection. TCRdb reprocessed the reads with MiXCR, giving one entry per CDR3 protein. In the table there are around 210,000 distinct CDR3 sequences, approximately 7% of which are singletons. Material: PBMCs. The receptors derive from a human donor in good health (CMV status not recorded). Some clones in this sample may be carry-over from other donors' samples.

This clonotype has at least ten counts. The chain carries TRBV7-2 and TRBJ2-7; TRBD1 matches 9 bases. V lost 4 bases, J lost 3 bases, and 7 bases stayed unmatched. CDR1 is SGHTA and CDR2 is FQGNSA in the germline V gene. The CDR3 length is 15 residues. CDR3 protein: CASSSVLGQGYEQYF. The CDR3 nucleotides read TGTGCCAGCAGCTCAGTGTTGGGACAGGGCTACGAGCAGTACTTC.

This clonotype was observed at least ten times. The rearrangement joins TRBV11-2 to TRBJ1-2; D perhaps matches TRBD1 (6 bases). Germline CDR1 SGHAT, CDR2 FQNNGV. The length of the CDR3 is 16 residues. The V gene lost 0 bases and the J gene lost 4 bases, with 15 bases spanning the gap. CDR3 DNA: TGTGCCAGCAGCTTAGATCCGGGGGCCTGGGGCTATGGCTACACCTTC. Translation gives CASSLDPGAWGYGYTF.

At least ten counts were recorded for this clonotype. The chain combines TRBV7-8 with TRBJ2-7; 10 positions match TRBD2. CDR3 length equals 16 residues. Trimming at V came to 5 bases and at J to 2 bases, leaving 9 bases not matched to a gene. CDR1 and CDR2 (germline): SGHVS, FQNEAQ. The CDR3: CASSQGIAGGAYEQYF. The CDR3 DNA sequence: TGTGCCAGCAGCCAAGGCATAGCGGGGGGAGCCTACGAGCAGTACTTC.

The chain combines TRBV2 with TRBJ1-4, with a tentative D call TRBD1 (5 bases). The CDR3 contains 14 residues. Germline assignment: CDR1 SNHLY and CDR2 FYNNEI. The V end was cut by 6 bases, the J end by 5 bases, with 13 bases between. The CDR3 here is CASRAGTDNEKLFF. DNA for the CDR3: TGTGCCAGCAGGGCCGGGACGGACAATGAAAAACTGTTTTTT.

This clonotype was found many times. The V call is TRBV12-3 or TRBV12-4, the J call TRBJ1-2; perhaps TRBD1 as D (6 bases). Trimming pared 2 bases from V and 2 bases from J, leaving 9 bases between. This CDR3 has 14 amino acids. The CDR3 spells CASSLMQGNYGYTF. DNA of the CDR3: TGTGCCAGCAGTTTAATGCAGGGGAACTATGGCTACACCTTC.

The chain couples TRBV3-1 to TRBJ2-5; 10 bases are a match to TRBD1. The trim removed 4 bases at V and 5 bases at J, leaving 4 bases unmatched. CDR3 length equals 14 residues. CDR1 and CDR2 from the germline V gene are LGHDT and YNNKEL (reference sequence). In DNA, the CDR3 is TGTGCCAGCAGCCCCGGGACAGGGGAGGAGACCCAGTACTTC. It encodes CASSPGTGEETQYF.

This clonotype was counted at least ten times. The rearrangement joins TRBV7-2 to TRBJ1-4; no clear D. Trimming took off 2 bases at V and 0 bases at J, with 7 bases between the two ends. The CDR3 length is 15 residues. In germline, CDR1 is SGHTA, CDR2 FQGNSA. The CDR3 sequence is CASSLRTATNEKLFF. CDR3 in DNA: TGTGCCAGCAGCTTAAGAACAGCAACTAATGAAAAACTGTTTTTT.

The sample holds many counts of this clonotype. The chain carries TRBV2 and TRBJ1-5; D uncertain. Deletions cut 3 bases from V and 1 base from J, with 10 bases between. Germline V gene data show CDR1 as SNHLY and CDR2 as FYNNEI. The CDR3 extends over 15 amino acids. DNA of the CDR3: TGTGCCAGCAGTGACAGCGGGTTGAGCAATCAGCCCCAGCATTTT. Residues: CASSDSGLSNQPQHF.

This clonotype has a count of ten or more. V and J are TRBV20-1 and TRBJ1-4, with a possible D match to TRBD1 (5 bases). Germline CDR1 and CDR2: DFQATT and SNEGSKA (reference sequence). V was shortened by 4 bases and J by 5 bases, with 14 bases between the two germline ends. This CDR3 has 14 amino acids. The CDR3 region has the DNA TGCAGTGCTAACGACCGGGGACGGAATGAAAAACTGTTTTTT. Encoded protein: CSANDRGRNEKLFF.

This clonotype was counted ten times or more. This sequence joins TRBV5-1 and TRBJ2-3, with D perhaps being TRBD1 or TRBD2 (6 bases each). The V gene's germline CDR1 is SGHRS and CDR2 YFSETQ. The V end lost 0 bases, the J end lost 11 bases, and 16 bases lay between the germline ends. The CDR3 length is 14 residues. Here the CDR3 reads CASSLEGGISVQYF. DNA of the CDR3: TGCGCCAGCAGCTTGGAAGGGGGGATTTCGGTGCAGTATTTT.

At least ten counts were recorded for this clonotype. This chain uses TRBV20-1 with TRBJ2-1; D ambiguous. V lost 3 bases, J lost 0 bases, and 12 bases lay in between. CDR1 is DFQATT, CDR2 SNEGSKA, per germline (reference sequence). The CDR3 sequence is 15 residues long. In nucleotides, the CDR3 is TGCAGTGCTAGTTCCCCGATTAGCTCCTACAATGAGCAGTTCTTC. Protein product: CSASSPISSYNEQFF.

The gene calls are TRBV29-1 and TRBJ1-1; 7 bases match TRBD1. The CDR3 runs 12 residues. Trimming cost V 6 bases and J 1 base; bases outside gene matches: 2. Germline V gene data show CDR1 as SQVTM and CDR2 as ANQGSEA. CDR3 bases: TGCAGCGTCTGGGACAGGAACACTGAAGCTTTCTTT. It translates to CSVWDRNTEAFF.

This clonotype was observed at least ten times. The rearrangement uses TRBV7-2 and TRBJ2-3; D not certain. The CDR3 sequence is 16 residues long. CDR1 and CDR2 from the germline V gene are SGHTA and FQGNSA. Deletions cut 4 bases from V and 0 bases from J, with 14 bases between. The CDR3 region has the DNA TGTGCCAGCAGCTCCTCCCTGACTGGAAGCACAGATACGCAGTATTTT. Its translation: CASSSSLTGSTDTQYF.

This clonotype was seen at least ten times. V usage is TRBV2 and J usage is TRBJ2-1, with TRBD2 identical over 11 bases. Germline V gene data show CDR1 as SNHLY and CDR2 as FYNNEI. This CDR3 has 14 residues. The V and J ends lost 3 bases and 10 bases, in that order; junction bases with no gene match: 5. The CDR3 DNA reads TGTGCCAGCAGTGATGCCCTAGCGGGGGGCGAGCAGTTCTTC. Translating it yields CASSDALAGGEQFF. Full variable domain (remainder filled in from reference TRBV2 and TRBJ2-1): EPEVTQTPSHQVTQMGQEVILRCVPISNHLYFYWYRQILGQKVEFLVSFYNNEISEKSEIFDDQFSVERPDGSNFTLKIRSTKLEDSAMYFCASSDALAGGEQFFGPGTRLTVL.

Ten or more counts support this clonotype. The CDR3 DNA reads as TGTGCCAGCAGTTTAGAGTGGAATCAGCCCCAGCATTTT. Protein product: CASSLEWNQPQHF. This chain links TRBV12-3 or TRBV12-4 with TRBJ1-5; unclear D gene. The CDR3 totals 13 residues. The V and J ends lost 1 base and 4 bases respectively, with 5 bases between them.

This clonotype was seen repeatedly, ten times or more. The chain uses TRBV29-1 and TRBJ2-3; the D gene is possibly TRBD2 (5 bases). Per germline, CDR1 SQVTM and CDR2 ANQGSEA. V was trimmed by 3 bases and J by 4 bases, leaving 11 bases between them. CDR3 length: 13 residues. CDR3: CSVESGLSDTQYF. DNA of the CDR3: TGCAGCGTTGAGTCCGGACTCTCAGATACGCAGTATTTT.

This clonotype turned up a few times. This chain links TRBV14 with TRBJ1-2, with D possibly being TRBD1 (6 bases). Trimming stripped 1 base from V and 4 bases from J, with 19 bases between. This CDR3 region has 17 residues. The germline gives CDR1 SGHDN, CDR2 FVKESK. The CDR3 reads CASSQGGLEPIIYGYTF. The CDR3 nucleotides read TGTGCCAGCAGCCAAGGGGGGCTTGAGCCCATCATCTATGGCTACACCTTC.

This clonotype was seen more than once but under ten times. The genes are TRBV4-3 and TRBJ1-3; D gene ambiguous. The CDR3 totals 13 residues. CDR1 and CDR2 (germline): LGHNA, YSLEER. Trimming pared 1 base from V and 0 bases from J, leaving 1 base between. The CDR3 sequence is CASSQVSGNTIYF. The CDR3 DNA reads TGCGCCAGCAGCCAAGTCTCTGGAAACACCATATATTTT.

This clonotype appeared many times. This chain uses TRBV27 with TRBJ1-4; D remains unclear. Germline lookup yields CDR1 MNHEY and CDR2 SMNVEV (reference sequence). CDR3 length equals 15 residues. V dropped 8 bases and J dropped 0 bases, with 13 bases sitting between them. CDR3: CASRLRRSTNEKLFF. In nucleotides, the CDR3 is TGTGCCAGCCGATTGAGAAGGTCAACTAATGAAAAACTGTTTTTT.

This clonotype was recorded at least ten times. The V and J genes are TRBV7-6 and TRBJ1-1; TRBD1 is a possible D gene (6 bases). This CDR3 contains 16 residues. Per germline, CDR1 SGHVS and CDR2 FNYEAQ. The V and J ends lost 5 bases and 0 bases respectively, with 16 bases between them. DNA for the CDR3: TGTGCCAGCAGCCTGCGGGGGCAGGGGATGAACACTGAAGCTTTCTTT. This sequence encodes CASSLRGQGMNTEAFF. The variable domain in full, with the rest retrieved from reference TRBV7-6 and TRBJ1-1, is GAGVSQSPRYKVTKRGQDVALRCDPISGHVSLYWYRQALGQGPEFLTYFNYEAQQDKSGLPNDRFSAERPEGSISTLTIQRTEQRDSAMYRCASSLRGQGMNTEAFFGQGTRLTVV.

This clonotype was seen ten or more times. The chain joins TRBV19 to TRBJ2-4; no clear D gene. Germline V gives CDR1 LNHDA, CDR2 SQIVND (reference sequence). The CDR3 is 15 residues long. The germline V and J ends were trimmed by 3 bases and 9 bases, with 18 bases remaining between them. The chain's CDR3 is CASSISFSAASIQYF. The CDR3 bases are TGTGCCAGTAGTATTTCGTTCTCCGCGGCGAGCATTCAGTACTTC. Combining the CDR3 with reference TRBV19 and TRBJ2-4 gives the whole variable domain DGGITQSPKYLFRKEGQNVTLSCEQNLNHDAMYWYRQDPGQGLRLIYYSQIVNDFQKGDIAEGYSVSREKKESFPLTVTSAQKNPTAFYLCASSISFSAASIQYFGAGTRLSVL.

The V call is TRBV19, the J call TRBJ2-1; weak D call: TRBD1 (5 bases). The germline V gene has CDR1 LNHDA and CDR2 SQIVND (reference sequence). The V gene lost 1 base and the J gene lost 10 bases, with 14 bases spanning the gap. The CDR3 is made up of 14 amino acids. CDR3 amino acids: CASSIVGRASEQFF. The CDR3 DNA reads TGTGCCAGTAGTATAGTGGGCAGGGCGTCCGAGCAGTTCTTC.